This T cell receptor (beta chain) was identified during a study of radiotherapy plus CTLA-4 blockade in lung cancer. Only in-frame clones appear in the TCRdb table, and some are missing; sequencing was by immunoSEQ multiplex PCR. The sample shows roughly 59,000 clones, around 68% of them seen only once. V shed 4 bases and J shed 0 bases, with 12 bases lying between them. Germline V gene lookup returns CDR1 MGHRA and CDR2 YSYEKL. This CDR3 comprises 15 residues. The receptor was derived from a human donor with non-small cell lung cancer whose response to radiotherapy plus ipilimumab could not be evaluated. The chain carries TRBV4-1 and TRBJ1-1; the D is unclear. Sequences were derived from peripheral blood, sampled from a patient treated with radiotherapy plus ipilimumab. The CDR3 loop reads CASSPRGFMNTEAFF. The CDR3 DNA is TGCGCCAGCAGCCCCCGGGGATTTATGAACACTGAAGCTTTCTTT.